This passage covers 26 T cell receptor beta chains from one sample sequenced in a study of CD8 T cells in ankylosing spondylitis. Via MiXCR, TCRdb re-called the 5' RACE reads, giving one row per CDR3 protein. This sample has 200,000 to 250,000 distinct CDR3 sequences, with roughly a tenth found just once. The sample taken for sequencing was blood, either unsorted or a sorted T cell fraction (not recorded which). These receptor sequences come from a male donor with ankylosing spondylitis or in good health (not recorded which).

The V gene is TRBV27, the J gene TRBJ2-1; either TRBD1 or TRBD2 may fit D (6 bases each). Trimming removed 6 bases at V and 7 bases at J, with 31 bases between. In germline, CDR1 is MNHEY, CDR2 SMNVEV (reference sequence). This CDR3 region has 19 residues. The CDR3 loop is CASRSLPPYERRGWNEQFF. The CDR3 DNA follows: TGTGCCAGCAGGTCCCTACCGCCCTATGAGCGGAGGGGGTGGAATGAGCAGTTCTTC.

CDR3 protein: CASSPSAAQYEQYF. The CDR3 DNA sequence: TGTGCCAGCAGCCCTTCGGCGGCGCAGTACGAGCAGTACTTC. The chain recombines TRBV7-9 with TRBJ2-7, with D uncertain. The V gene lost 5 bases and the J gene lost 4 bases, with 15 bases spanning the gap. Germline V gives CDR1 SEHNR, CDR2 FQNEAQ (reference sequence). The CDR3 is 14 amino acids.

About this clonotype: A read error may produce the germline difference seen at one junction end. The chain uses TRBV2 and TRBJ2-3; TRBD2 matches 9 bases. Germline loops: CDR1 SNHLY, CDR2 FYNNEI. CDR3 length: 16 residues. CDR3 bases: TGTGCCAGCAGGGAGAGGACTAGCGTTAGCACAGATGCGCAGTATTTT. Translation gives CASRERTSVSTDAQYF. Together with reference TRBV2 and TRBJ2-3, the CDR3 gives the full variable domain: EPEVTQTPSHQVTQMGQEVILRCVPISNHLYFYWYRQILGQKVEFLVSFYNNEISEKSEIFDDQFSVERPDGSNFTLKIRSTKLEDSAMYFCASRERTSVSTDAQYFGPGTRLTVL.

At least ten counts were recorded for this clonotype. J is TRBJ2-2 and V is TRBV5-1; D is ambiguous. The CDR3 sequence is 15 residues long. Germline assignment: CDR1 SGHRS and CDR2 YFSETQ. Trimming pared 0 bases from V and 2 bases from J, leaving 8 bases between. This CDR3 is CASSLVYRNTGELFF. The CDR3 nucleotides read TGCGCCAGCAGCTTGGTTTACAGAAACACCGGGGAGCTGTTTTTT. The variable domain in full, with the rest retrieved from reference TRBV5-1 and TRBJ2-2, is KAGVTQTPRYLIKTRGQQVTLSCSPISGHRSVSWYQQTPGQGLQFLFEYFSETQRNKGNFPGRFSGRQFSNSRSEMNVSTLELGDSALYLCASSLVYRNTGELFFGEGSRLTVL.

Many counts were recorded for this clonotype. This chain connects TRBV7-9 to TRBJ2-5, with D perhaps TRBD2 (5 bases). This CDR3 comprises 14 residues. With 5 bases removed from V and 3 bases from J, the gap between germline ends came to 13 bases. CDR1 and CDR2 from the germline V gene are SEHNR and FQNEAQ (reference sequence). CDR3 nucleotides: TGTGCCAGCAGCGCAACCAGCGGAGAAGAGACCCAGTACTTC. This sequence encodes CASSATSGEETQYF.

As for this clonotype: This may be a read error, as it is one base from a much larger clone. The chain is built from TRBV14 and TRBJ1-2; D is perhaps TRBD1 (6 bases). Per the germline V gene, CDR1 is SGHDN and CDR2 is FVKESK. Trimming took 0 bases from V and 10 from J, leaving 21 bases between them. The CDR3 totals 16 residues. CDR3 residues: CASSQEVGRGTGDYTF. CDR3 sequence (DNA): TGTGCCAGCAGCCAAGAAGTTGGCAGGGGAACTGGTGACTACACCTTC.

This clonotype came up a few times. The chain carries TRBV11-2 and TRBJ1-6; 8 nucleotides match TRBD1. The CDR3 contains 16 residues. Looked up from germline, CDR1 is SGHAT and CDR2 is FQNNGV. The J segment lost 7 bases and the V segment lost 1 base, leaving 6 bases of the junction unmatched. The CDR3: CASSLAPQGANSPLHF. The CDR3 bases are TGTGCCAGCAGCTTAGCCCCCCAGGGGGCCAATTCACCCCTCCACTTT.

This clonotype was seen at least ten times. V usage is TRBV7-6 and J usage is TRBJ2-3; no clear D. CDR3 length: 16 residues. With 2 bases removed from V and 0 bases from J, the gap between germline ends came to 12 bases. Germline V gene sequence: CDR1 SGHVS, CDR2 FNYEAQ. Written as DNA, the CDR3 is TGTGCCAGCAGCTTACGCAGCGACCCTAGCACAGATACGCAGTATTTT. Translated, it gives CASSLRSDPSTDTQYF.

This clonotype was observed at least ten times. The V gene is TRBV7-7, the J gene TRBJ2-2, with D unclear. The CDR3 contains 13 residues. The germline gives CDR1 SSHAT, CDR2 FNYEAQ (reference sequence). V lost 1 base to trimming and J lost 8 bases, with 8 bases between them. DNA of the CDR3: TGTGCCAGCAGCTTAGACAGAGCTGGGGAGCTGTTTTTT. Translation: CASSLDRAGELFF.

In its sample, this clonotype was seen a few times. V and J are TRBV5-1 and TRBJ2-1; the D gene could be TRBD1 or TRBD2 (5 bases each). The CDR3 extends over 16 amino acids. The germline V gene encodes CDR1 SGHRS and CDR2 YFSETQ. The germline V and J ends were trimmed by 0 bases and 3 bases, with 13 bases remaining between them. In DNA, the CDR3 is TGCGCCAGCAGCTTGGCCGAGAGTGGGGGCTACAATGAGCAGTTCTTC. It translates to CASSLAESGGYNEQFF.

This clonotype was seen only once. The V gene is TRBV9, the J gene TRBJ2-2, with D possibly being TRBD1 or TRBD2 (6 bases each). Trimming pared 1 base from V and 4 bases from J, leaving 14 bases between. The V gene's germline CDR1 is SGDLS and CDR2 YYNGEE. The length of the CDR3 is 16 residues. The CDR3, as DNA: TGTGCCAGCAGCGTAAATTCGGGGGCCTCCACCGGGGAGCTGTTTTTT. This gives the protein CASSVNSGASTGELFF.

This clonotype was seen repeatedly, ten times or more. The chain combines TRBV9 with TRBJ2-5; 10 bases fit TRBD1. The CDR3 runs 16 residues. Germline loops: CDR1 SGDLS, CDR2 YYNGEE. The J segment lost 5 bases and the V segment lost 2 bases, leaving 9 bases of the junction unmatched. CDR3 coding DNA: TGTGCCAGCAGCGTGGGTAGCCGGGACAGGGGTGAGACCCAGTACTTC. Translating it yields CASSVGSRDRGETQYF.

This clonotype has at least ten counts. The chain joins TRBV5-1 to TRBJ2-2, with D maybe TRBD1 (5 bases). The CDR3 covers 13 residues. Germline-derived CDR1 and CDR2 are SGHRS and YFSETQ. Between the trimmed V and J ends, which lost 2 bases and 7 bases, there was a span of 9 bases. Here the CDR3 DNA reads TGCGCCAGCAGCTTCCCCCAGGGCGGGGAGCTGTTTTTT. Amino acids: CASSFPQGGELFF.

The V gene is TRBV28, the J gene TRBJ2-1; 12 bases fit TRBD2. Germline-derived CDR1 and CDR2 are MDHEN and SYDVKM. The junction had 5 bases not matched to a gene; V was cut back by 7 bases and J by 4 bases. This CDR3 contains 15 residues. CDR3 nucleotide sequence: TGTGCCAGCAACCTAGCGGGAGGGGTTTACAATGAGCAGTTCTTC. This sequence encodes CASNLAGGVYNEQFF. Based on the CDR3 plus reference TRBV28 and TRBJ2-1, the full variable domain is DVKVTQSSRYLVKRTGEKVFLECVQDMDHENMFWYRQDPGLGLRLIYFSYDVKMKEKGDIPEGYSVSREKKERFSLILESASTNQTSMYLCASNLAGGVYNEQFFGPGTRLTVL.

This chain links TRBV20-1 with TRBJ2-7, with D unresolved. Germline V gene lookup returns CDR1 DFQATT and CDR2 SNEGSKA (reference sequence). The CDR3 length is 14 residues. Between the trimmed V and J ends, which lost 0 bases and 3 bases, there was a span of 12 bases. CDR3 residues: CSARDYYRNYEQYF. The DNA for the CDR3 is TGCAGTGCTAGAGATTACTACAGAAACTACGAGCAGTACTTC.

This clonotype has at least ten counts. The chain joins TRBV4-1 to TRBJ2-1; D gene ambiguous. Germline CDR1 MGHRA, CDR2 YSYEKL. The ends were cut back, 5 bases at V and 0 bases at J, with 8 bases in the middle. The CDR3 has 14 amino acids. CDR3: CASSSNHSYNEQFF. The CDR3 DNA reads TGCGCCAGCAGCTCTAATCACTCCTACAATGAGCAGTTCTTC.

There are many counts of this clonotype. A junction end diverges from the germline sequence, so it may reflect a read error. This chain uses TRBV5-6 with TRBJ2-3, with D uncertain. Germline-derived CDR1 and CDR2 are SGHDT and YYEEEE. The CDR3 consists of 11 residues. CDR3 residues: CASSFTATQYF. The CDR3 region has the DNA TGTGCCAGCAGCTTCACAGCTACGCAGTATTTT.

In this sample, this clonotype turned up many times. The DNA for the CDR3 is TGCAGTGCTTCCCGGACAGGGCCCGAGCAGTACTTC. It specifies CSASRTGPEQYF. The chain has TRBV20-1 and TRBJ2-7; TRBD1 matches 8 bases. V shed 5 bases, J shed 6 bases, and the junction held 6 bases outside the gene matches. The length of the CDR3 is 12 residues. The germline V gene has CDR1 DFQATT and CDR2 SNEGSKA (reference sequence).

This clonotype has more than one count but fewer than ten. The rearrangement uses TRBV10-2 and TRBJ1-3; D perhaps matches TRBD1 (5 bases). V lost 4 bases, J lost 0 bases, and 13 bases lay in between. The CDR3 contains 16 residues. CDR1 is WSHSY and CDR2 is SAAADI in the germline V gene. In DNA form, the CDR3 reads TGCGCCAGCAGTGGGGGCAGGCCGAGCTCTGGAAACACCATATATTTT. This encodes CASSGGRPSSGNTIYF.

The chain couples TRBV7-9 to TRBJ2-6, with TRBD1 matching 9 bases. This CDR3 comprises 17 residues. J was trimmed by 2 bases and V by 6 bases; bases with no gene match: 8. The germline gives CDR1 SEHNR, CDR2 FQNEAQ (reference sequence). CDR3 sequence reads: CASSLYRDRAGANVLTF. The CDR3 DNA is TGTGCCAGCAGTCTCTACCGGGACAGGGCTGGGGCCAACGTCCTGACTTTC. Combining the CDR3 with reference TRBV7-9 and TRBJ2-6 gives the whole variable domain DTGVSQNPRHKITKRGQNVTFRCDPISEHNRLYWYRQTLGQGPEFLTYFQNEAQLEKSRLLSDRFSAERPKGSFSTLEIQRTEQGDSAMYLCASSLYRDRAGANVLTFGAGSRLTVL.

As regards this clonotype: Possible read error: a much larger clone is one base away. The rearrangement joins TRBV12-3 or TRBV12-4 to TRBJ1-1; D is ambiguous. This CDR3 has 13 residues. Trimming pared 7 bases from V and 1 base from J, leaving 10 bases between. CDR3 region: CASTGLGNTEAFF. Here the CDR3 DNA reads TGTGCCAGCACGGGCCTAGGGAACACTGAAGCTTTCTTT.

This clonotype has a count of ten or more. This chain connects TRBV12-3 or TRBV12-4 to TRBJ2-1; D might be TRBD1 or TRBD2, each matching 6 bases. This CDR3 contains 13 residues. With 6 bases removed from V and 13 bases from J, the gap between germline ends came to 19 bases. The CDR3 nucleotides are TGTGCCAGCAGCGAGACAGGTGGAGGGAAACAGTTCTTC. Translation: CASSETGGGKQFF.

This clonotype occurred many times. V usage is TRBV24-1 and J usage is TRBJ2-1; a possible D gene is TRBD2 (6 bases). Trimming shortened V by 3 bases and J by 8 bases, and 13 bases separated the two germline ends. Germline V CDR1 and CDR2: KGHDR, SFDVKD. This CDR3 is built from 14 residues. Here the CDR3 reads CATSDAGLSDEQFF. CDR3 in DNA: TGTGCCACCAGTGATGCGGGACTTAGCGATGAGCAGTTCTTC.

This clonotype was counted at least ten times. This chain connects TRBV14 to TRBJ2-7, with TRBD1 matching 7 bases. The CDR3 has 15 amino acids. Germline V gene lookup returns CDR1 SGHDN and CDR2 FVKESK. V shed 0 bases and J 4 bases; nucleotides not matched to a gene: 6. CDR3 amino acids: CASSQDLARGYEQYF. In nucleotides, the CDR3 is TGTGCCAGCAGCCAAGATTTAGCCAGGGGGTACGAGCAGTACTTC. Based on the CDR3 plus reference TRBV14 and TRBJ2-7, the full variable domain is EAGVTQFPSHSVIEKGQTVTLRCDPISGHDNLYWYRRVMGKEIKFLLHFVKESKQDESGMPNNRFLAERTGGTYSTLKVQPAELEDSGVYFCASSQDLARGYEQYFGPGTRLTVT.

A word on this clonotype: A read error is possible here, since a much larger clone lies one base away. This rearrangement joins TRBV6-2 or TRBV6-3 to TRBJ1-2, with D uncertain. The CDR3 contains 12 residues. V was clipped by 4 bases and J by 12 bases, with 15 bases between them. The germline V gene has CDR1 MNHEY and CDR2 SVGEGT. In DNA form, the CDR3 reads TGTGCCAGCAGTTCAAACCAAATGGCTAACACCTTC. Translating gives CASSSNQMANTF.

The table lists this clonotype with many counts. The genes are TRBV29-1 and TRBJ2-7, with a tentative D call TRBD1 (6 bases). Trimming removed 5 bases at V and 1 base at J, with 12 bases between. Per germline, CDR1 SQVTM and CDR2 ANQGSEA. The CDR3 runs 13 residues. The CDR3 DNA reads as TGCAGCGTTCTCCCGGGACATTCCTACGAGCAGTACTTC. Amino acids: CSVLPGHSYEQYF.